This T cell receptor (beta chain) was sequenced during a study of blood T cell repertoires in COVID-19 (dated by TCRdb to about 2020). Describing the broader study: The collaborator samples originated in the United States, Italy and Spain and spanned the acute and convalescent phases of COVID-19. A freely available public database, intended as a resource for researchers studying the immune response to SARS-CoV-2, is where the repertoires were released. Where available, HLA class I and class II types were taken from metadata supplied by the sample provider and were not determined by assay-based typing. The dataset comprised deeply sampled blood TCRbeta repertoires from subjects exposed to, actively infected with, or recovered from COVID-19. The prospective study material was composed of cDNA or gDNA derived from T cells, B-cell-depleted T cells, or PBMCs. Sample metadata almost always included a de-identified subject ID, COVID-19 status, age in years and sex. The samples were drawn from the first 160 participants of the ongoing ImmuneRACE study and from over a thousand subjects provided by 6 global collaborators.

The immunoSEQ Assay, a bias-controlled multiplex PCR, was used to amplify TCRbeta CDR3 regions from genomic DNA. The authors processed their data as follows. Within the assay, amplification of reference gene primers was used to estimate how many nucleated cells each sample contained. To quantify the absolute abundance of each unique TCRbeta CDR3 rearrangement, sequence reads were collapsed and filtered. For each sample, productive Simpson clonality was calculated as the square root of Simpson's diversity index over productive rearrangements. TCRdb provides this immuneACCESS table in a form limited to in-frame rearrangements. Some clones are lacking; in checked studies, under half of them reflect an unresolved V gene, and why the rest are absent is not known. That table supplies the V and J calls and clone size; D and trimming were determined from the DNA. Present in this sample are around 250,000 clones, roughly 80% of which were seen just once. Clones ranked in the top ten supply about 3% of the sample.

Worth noting for this clone: No antigen is known for it. No base quality values were provided; no much bigger clone lies one nucleotide off. Other DNA variants within this sample encode the same CDR3.

Paper-wide results and their limitations: The amount of clinical and demographic metadata varied by source and participant and was provided uncurated.

Enrolling through a virtual design, the prospective study's participants ranged in age from roughly 18 to 89 years and lived across around 25 United States geographic areas. In the prospective study, participants were assigned to cohorts based on the clinical history participants reported in a screening survey and a study questionnaire. Recovered participants in ImmuneRACE Cohort 3 were defined by two consecutive negative NP/OP PCR tests, clearance by a healthcare professional, or resolution of symptoms. In the prospective study, mobile phlebotomists collected whole blood, serum and a nasopharyngeal or oropharyngeal swab from each participant. Over an approximately 2-month period, participants in the prospective study had the option of providing additional blood draws and questionnaires. Before DNA extraction, blood samples from the prospective study were shipped at room temperature or frozen.

V loses 4 bases at its end and J loses 3 bases; junction bases beyond the gene matches: 4. The CDR3 runs 16 residues from the cysteine to the phenylalanine. Kept here is only the CDR3 DNA, which spans 48 bases and is read in frame from base 1. CDR1 is given as SGHRS and CDR2 as YFSETQ, both from the germline V gene. Sequencing was performed on PBMCs or T cells enriched from blood (not recorded which). Rearrangement joined TRBV5-1 to TRBJ2-3; TRBD2 agrees with 14 junctional bases. The TCR comes from a man aged 45-60 years who had recovered from COVID-19. The DNA is as follows: TGCGCCAGCAGCCAAGGACTAGCGGGAGGAACAGATACGCAGTATTTT. This yields the protein CASSQGLAGGTDTQYF.